The 19 T cell receptor beta chains reported below all come from one sample, sequenced in a study of technical replicates of blood from a handful of donors (dated by TCRdb to 2017 to 2019). Libraries were made using the immunoSEQ multiplex PCR assay. TCRdb took over this immuneACCESS table, retaining in-frame rearrangements with V and J assigned. Such tables are incomplete; in checked studies, under half of the missing clones stem from an unresolved V gene, and the remainder is unexplained. Here the sample has 75,000 to 100,000 clones; approximately 94% occur a single time. The ten largest clones add up to 0.38% of the sample. The sample taken for sequencing was T cells isolated from PBMCs. Receptors originate from a human donor in good health.

The gene calls are TRBV7-2 and TRBJ2-3; possibly TRBD1 for D (8 bases). The CDR3 sequence is 13 residues long. Germline V gene lookup returns CDR1 SGHTA and CDR2 FQGNSA. Between the trimmed V and J ends, which lost 5 bases and 12 bases, there was a span of 18 bases. The CDR3, as DNA: TGTGCCAGCAGCGCATCGGGGGGACAGGATCAGTATTTT. Translating gives CASSASGGQDQYF. The full variable domain, completed using reference TRBV7-2 and TRBJ2-3, is GAGVSQSPSNKVTEKGKDVELRCDPISGHTALYWYRQSLGQGLEFLIYFQGNSAPDKSGLPSDRFSAERTGGSVSTLTIQRTQQEDSAVYLCASSASGGQDQYFGPGTRLTVL.

This sequence joins TRBV28 and TRBJ2-3, with 14 bases fitting TRBD2. Germline V gene data show CDR1 as MDHEN and CDR2 as SYDVKM. CDR3 length: 20 amino acids. Trimming removed 3 bases from V and 0 bases from J; junction bases left unmatched: 11. CDR3 DNA sequence: TGTGCCAGCAGTTTGCCCACCGGGACTAGCGGGAGTGGTAGCACAGATACGCAGTATTTT. Residues: CASSLPTGTSGSGSTDTQYF.

The chain employs TRBV10-1 and TRBJ1-1; maybe TRBD1 (6 bases). V was shortened by 6 bases and J by 3 bases, with 11 bases between the two germline ends. CDR3 size: 13 residues. Germline assignment: CDR1 WNHNN and CDR2 SYGVQD (reference sequence). CDR3 sequence reads: CASRNRVDTEAFF. The CDR3 DNA reads as TGCGCCAGCAGGAACAGGGTGGACACTGAAGCTTTCTTT.

This clone has only one observation. The genes are TRBV14 and TRBJ2-5; D may be TRBD2 (6 bases). V lost 3 bases and J lost 1, with 9 bases in between. The CDR3 is made up of 14 amino acids. Per the germline V gene, CDR1 is SGHDN and CDR2 is FVKESK. The CDR3 sequence: CASSHGGSQETQYF. CDR3 in DNA: TGTGCCAGCAGCCACGGAGGGAGCCAAGAGACCCAGTACTTC.

The chain combines TRBV10-3 with TRBJ1-4, with 10 nucleotides matching TRBD1. V shed 3 bases and J 5 bases; nucleotides not matched to a gene: 6. This CDR3 has 16 amino acids. Germline V lookup: CDR1 ENHRY, CDR2 SYGVKD. CDR3 protein: CAISDQWTGGNEKLFF. In nucleotides, the CDR3 is TGTGCCATCAGTGACCAATGGACAGGGGGAAATGAAAAACTGTTTTTT.

The chain links TRBV7-2 to TRBJ2-3; 12 nucleotides agree with TRBD2. CDR1 is SGHTA and CDR2 is FQGNSA in the germline V gene. This CDR3 is 16 amino acids long. J was trimmed by 3 bases and V by 5 bases; bases with no gene match: 6. Here the CDR3 DNA reads TGTGCCAGCAGCCCGGCTAGCGGGAGGGAGACAGATACGCAGTATTTT. This encodes CASSPASGRETDTQYF.

This chain connects TRBV28 to TRBJ2-7; 9 bases are shared with TRBD1. The germline gives CDR1 MDHEN, CDR2 SYDVKM. The CDR3 spans 15 residues. V was pared by 3 bases and J by 2 bases, with 5 bases of the junction left unmatched. CDR3 region: CASSLGTGMTYEQYF. CDR3 DNA sequence: TGTGCCAGCAGTTTGGGGACAGGGATGACCTACGAGCAGTACTTC.

The genes are TRBV28 and TRBJ1-3; D is unclear. CDR3 length: 14 amino acids. CDR1 is MDHEN, CDR2 SYDVKM, per germline. V was clipped by 5 bases and J by 5 bases, with 13 bases between them. CDR3 in DNA: TGTGCCAGCAGTCCCTTCGACTCCCGAAACACCATATATTTT. Translating gives CASSPFDSRNTIYF.

The J gene is TRBJ2-7, the V gene TRBV27; TRBD2 aligns across 12 bases. The CDR3 contains 16 residues. The V gene end was trimmed by 5 bases and the J gene end by 4 bases; junction bases not matched to a gene: 9. Germline values: CDR1 MNHEY, CDR2 SMNVEV (reference sequence). For the CDR3, the DNA is TGTGCCAGCAGTACCCTAGCGGGAGGGTCCTATTACGAGCAGTACTTC. Residues: CASSTLAGGSYYEQYF.

V gene TRBV30 combines with J gene TRBJ1-5; 10 bases map to TRBD1. The length of the CDR3 is 14 residues. V shed 3 bases and J 4 bases; nucleotides not matched to a gene: 3. CDR1 GTSNPN and CDR2 SVGIG come from the germline V gene (reference sequence). In DNA, the CDR3 is TGTGCCTGGAGGATGGGACAGGGGAATCAGCCCCAGCATTTT. Translated, it gives CAWRMGQGNQPQHF.

The CDR3 loop is CASCLAGEYNEQFF. Written as DNA, the CDR3 is TGTGCCAGCTGCCTAGCGGGAGAGTACAATGAGCAGTTCTTC. The chain is built from TRBV7-9 and TRBJ2-1; 10 bases match TRBD2. Germline loops: CDR1 SEHNR, CDR2 FQNEAQ (reference sequence). The V gene end was trimmed by 8 bases and the J gene end by 4 bases; junction bases not matched to a gene: 5. CDR3 length equals 14 residues.

V gene TRBV25-1 combines with J gene TRBJ2-1, with D maybe TRBD1 (5 bases). In germline, CDR1 is MGHDK, CDR2 SYGVNS. The CDR3 is 12 amino acids. V lost 5 bases to trimming and J lost 8 bases, with 10 bases between them. The CDR3 DNA is TGTGCCAGCAGTAGCAGGGTCTATGAGCAGTTCTTC. Encoded protein: CASSSRVYEQFF.

In this sample, this clone turned up a few times. This chain uses TRBV29-1 with TRBJ1-1; TRBD1 is a possible D gene (5 bases). The CDR3 is 14 residues long. Germline lookup yields CDR1 SQVTM and CDR2 ANQGSEA. The V end lost 1 base, the J end lost 4 bases, and 13 bases lay between the germline ends. The CDR3 protein is CSVEAGVGGTEAFF. CDR3 DNA: TGCAGCGTTGAAGCGGGGGTGGGTGGCACTGAAGCTTTCTTT.

The genes are TRBV2 and TRBJ2-3, with TRBD2 as a possible D gene (6 bases). V was cut by 0 bases and J by 6 bases, with 10 bases left in between. Germline assignment: CDR1 SNHLY and CDR2 FYNNEI. CDR3 length: 14 amino acids. CDR3 amino acids: CASSEAGGGDTQYF. Written as DNA, the CDR3 is TGTGCCAGCAGTGAAGCGGGAGGAGGGGATACGCAGTATTTT.

This CDR3 is CASSKQVAKNIQYF. Written as DNA, the CDR3 is TGTGCCAGCAGCAAACAGGTAGCCAAAAACATTCAGTACTTC. The V gene is TRBV21-1, the J gene TRBJ2-4; no DNA check was done on the table's D call, TRBD1. TRBV21-1 is designated a pseudogene. The CDR3 spans 14 residues.

The V gene is TRBV7-9, the J gene TRBJ2-3, with D hard to call. The CDR3 extends over 14 amino acids. CDR1 and CDR2 from the germline V gene are SEHNR and FQNEAQ (reference sequence). V lost 4 bases to trimming and J lost 2 bases, with 10 bases between them. The CDR3 sequence: CASSSTRSTDTQYF. DNA for the CDR3: TGTGCCAGCAGCTCAACTCGGTCCACAGATACGCAGTATTTT.

This sequence joins TRBV11-2 and TRBJ2-7; TRBD1 matches 10 bases. The CDR3 has 15 residues. V lost 3 bases and J lost 2; bases outside the gene matches: 4. Per the germline V gene, CDR1 is SGHAT and CDR2 is FQNNGV. This CDR3 is CASSLAGTGAYEQYF. CDR3 in DNA: TGTGCCAGCAGCTTGGCCGGGACAGGGGCCTACGAGCAGTACTTC.

The count of this clone is one. J is TRBJ2-2 and V is TRBV5-1; possible D gene TRBD2, 6 bases. Trimming pared 3 bases from V and 6 bases from J, leaving 12 bases between. CDR1 is SGHRS and CDR2 is YFSETQ in the germline V gene. This CDR3 has 14 residues. In DNA form, the CDR3 reads TGCGCCAGCAGCTCCACGACTAGTCCCGGGGAGCTGTTTTTT. Residues: CASSSTTSPGELFF.

The J gene is TRBJ1-2, the V gene TRBV5-6; D might be TRBD1 (6 bases). Germline V gene lookup returns CDR1 SGHDT and CDR2 YYEEEE. CDR3 size: 13 residues. V dropped 4 bases and J dropped 8 bases, with 15 bases sitting between them. The CDR3 sequence is CASSRGGSLGYTF. DNA for the CDR3: TGTGCCAGCAGCCGGGGGGGCAGTCTCGGCTACACCTTC.